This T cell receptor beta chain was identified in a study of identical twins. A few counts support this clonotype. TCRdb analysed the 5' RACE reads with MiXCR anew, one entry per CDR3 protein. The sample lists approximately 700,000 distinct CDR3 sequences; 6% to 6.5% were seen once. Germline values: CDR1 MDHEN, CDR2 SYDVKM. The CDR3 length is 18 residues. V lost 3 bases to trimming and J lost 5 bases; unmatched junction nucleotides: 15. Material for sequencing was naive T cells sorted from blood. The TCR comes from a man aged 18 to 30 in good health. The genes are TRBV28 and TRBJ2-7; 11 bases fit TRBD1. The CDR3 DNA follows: TGTGCCAGCAGTTTGAGGACAGGGGGCGCGGGGTTGGGCAACGAGCAGTACTTC. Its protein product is CASSLRTGGAGLGNEQYF.